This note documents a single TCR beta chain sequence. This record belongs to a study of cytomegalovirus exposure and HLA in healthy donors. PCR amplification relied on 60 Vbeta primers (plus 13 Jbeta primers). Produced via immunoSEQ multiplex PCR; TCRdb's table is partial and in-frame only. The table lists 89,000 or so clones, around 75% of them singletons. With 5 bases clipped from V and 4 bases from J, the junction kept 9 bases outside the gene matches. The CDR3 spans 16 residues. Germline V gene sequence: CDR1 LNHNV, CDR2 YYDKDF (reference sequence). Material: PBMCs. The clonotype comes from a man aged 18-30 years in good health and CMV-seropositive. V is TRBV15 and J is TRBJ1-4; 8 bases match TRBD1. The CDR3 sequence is CATSQQRQGFNEKLFF. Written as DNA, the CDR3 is TGTGCCACCAGCCAACAGCGACAGGGGTTTAATGAAAAACTGTTTTTT.